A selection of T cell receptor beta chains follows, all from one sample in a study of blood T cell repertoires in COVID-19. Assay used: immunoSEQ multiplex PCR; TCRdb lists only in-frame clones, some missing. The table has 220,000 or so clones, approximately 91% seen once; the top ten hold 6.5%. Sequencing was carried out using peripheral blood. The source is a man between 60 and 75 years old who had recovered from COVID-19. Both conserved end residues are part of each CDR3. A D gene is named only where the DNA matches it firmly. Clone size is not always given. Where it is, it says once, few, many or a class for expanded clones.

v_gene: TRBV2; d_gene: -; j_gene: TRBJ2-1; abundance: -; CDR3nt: TGTGCCAGCAAGCGCAATGAGCAGTTCTTC; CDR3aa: CASKRNEQFF
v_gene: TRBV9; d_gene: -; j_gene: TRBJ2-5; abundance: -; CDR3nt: TGTGCCAGCAGCGTAGGAGGCTTAAGGCGGGGGCCACAAGAGACCCAGTACTTC; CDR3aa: CASSVGGLRRGPQETQYF
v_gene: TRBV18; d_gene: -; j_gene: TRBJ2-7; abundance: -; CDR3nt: TGTGCCAGCTCACCGCCGAAGCCCTCCTACGAGCAGTACTTC; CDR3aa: CASSPPKPSYEQYF
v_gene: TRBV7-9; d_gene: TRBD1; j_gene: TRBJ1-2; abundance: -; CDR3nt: TGTGCCAGCAGCCACGACAGGGCTTATGGCTACACCTTC; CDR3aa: CASSHDRAYGYTF
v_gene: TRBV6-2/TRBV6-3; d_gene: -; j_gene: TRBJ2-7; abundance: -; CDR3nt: TGTGCCAGCAGTTACCGACTCTCTCCCTCCTACGAGCAGTACTTC; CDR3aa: CASSYRLSPSYEQYF
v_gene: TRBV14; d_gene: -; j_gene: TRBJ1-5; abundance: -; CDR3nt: TGTGCCAGCAGCCAAGCGGGAACTCGACAGCCCCAGCATTTT; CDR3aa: CASSQAGTRQPQHF
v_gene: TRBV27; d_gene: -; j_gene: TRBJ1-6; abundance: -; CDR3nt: TGTGCCAGCAAATCCGTCGGCGGGGACCCCTCGGGTTCACCCCTCCACTTT; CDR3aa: CASKSVGGDPSGSPLHF
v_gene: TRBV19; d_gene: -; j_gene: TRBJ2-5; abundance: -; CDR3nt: TGTGCCAGTAGAGCACAGGGTAGGGAGACCCAGTACTTC; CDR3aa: CASRAQGRETQYF
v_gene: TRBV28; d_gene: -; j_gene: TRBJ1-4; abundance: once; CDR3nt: TGTGCCAGCAGTTCTGTGGGGGCTGCAACTAATGAAAAACTGTTTTTT; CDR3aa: CASSSVGAATNEKLFF
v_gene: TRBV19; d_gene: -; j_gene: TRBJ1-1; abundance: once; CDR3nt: TGTGCCAGTAGTAGGCAGGGGAGGGGAGACACTGAAGCTTTCTTT; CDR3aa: CASSRQGRGDTEAFF
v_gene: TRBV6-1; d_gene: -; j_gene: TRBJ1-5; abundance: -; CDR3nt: TGTGCCAGCAGCGAACGAGGACTCAATAGCAATCAGCCCCAGCATTTT; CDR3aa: CASSERGLNSNQPQHF
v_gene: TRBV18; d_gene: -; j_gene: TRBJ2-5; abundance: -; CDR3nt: TGTGCCAGCTCACCGGCTCAGGGCCTAGAGACCCAGTACTTC; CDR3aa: CASSPAQGLETQYF
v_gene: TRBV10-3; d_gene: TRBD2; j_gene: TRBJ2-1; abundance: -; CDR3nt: TGTGCCATCAGAACCGTTCTAGCGGGAGGTAGCGATGAGCAGTTCTTC; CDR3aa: CAIRTVLAGGSDEQFF
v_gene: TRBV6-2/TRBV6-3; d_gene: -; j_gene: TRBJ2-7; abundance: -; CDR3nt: TGTGCCAGCAGTGACCCTACAGGGAGATACGAGCAGTACTTC; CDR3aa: CASSDPTGRYEQYF
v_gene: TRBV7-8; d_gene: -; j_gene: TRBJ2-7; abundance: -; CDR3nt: TGTGCCAGCAGCTTAGTGCCGAGCGGGCCTACAGGTAACTACGAGCAGTACTTC; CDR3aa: CASSLVPSGPTGNYEQYF
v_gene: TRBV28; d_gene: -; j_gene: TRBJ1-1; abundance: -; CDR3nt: TGTGCCAGCAGTCGGCCTGGCGGCACTGAAGCTTTCTTT; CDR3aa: CASSRPGGTEAFF
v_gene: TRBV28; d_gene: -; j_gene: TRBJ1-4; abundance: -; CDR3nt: TGTGCCAGCAGTTTATCTTCGGGTTGGGGGGGTGAAAAACTGTTTTTT; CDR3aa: CASSLSSGWGGEKLFF
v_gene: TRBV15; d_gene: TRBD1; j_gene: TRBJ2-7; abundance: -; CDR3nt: TGTGCCACCAGCCGATGGGACAGGGGCTACGAGCAGTACTTC; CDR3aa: CATSRWDRGYEQYF
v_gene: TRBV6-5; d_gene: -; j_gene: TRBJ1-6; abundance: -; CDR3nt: TGTGCCAGCAGCCGGGTGCCGGATAATTCACCCCTCCACTTT; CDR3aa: CASSRVPDNSPLHF
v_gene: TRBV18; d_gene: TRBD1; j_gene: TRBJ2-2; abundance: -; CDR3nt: TGTGCCAGCTCACCTTACGGACAGGGGGCGAACACCGGGGAGCTGTTTTTT; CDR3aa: CASSPYGQGANTGELFF
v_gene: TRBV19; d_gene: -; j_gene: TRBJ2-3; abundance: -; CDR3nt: TGTGCCAGTAGTATATCACAGCCTACAGATACGCAGTATTTT; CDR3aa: CASSISQPTDTQYF
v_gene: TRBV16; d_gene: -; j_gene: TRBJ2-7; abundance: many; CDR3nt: TGTGCCAGCAGCTTGACTTGGGAGCAGTACTTC; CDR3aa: CASSLTWEQYF
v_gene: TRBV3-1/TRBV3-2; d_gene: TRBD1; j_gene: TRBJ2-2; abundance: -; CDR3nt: TGTGCCAGCAGCCGACAGGGGAACACCGGGGAGCTGTTTTTT; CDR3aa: CASSRQGNTGELFF
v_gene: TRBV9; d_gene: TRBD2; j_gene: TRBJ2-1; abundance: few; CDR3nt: TGTGCCAGCAGCGTAGCTGCAGCGGGGAGGGAGCAGTTCTTC; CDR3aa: CASSVAAAGREQFF
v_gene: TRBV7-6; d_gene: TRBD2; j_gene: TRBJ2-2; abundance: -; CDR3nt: TGTGCCAGCAGCCCTGCCACTAGCGGGATGAACACCGGGGAGCTGTTTTTT; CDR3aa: CASSPATSGMNTGELFF
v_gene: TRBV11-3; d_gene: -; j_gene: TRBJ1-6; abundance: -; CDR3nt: TGTGCCAGCAGCTTTGACAGCTCCTATAATTCACCCCTCCACTTT; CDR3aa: CASSFDSSYNSPLHF
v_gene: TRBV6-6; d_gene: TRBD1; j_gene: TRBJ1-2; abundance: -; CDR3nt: TGTGCCAGCAGTTACACCACAGGGGGCGGCTACACCTTC; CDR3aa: CASSYTTGGGYTF
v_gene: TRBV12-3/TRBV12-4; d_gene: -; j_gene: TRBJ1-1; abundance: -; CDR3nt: TGTGCCAGCAGTCCCAGGGTGAACACTGAAGCTTTCTTT; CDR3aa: CASSPRVNTEAFF
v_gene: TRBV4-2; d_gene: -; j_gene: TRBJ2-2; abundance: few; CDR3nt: TGTGCCAGCAGCCAAGAGCCAGCGGGCAACACCGGGGAGCTGTTTTTT; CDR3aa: CASSQEPAGNTGELFF
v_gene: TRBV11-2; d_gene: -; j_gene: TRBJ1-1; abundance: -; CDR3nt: TGTGCCAGCAGCTTACGAGGGGGGACTATCACTGAAGCTTTCTTT; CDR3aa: CASSLRGGTITEAFF
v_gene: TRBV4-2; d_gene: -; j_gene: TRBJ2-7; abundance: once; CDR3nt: TGTGCCAGCAGCCAAGATTTCAGGGGGGAGTACGAGCAGTACTTC; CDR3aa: CASSQDFRGEYEQYF
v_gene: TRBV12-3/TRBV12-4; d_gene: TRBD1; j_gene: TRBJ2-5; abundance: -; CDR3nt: TGTGCCACCACAGGGGGAGAGGAGACCCAGTACTTC; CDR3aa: CATTGGEETQYF
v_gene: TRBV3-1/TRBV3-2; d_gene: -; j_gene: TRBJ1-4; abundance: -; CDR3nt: TGTGCCAGCAGCCAAGTGGAGGAAAAACTGTTTTTT; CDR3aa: CASSQVEEKLFF
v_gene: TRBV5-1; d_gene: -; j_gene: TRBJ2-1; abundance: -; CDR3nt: TGCGCCAGCAAGGTCACAGGGAACGAGAATGAGCAGTTCTTC; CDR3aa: CASKVTGNENEQFF
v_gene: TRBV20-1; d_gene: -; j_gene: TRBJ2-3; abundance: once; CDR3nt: TGCAGTGCTAGAGTAGCGGATACGCAGTATTTT; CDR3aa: CSARVADTQYF
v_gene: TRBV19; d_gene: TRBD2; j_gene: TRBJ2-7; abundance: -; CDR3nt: TGTGCCAGTAGTAGGACTAGCGGGAGCTCCTACGAGCAGTACTTC; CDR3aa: CASSRTSGSSYEQYF
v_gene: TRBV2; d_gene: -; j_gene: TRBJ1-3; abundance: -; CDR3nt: TGTGCCAGCAGCAGGGGCTCTGGAAACACCATATATTTT; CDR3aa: CASSRGSGNTIYF
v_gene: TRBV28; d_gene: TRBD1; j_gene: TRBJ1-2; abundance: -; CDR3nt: TGTGCCAGCAGCCCAGGGAAGACAGGGCCGGGGGGCTACACCTTC; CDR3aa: CASSPGKTGPGGYTF
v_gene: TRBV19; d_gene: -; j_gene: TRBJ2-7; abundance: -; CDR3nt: TGTGCCAGTAGTGAGGGATACGAGCAGTACTTC; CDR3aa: CASSEGYEQYF
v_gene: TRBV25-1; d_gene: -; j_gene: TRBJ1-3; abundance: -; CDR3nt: TGTGCCAGCAGTGAATACAGGGCGGCTGGAAACACCATATATTTT; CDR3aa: CASSEYRAAGNTIYF
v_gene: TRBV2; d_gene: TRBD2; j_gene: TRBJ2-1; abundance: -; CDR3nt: TGTGCCAGCCTGAAGGGGACTAGCGGGAGGGCCAGGATCCAAAATGAGCAGTTCTTC; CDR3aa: CASLKGTSGRARIQNEQFF
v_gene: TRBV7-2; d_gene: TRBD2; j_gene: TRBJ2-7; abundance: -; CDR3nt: TGTGCCAGCAGCTCTCGACTAGCGGGAAATTCCTACGAGCAGTACTTC; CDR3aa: CASSSRLAGNSYEQYF
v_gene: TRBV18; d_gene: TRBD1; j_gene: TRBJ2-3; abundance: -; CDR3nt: TGTGCCAGCTCACCGCTTGGGACAGGGGCGTTTAGCACAGATACGCAGTATTTT; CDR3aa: CASSPLGTGAFSTDTQYF
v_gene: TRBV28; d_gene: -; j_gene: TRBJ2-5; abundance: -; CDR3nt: TGTGCCAGCAGTACCCCCCTACAGGGTGGGGAGACCCAGTACTTC; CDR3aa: CASSTPLQGGETQYF
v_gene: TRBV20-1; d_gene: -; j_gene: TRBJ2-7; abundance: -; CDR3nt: TGCAGTGCTAGGGGAGACGAGCAGTACTTC; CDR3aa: CSARGDEQYF
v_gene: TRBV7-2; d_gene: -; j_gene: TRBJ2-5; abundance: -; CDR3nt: TGTGCCAGCAGCCGAGGACTTGAAGAGACCCAGTACTTC; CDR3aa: CASSRGLEETQYF
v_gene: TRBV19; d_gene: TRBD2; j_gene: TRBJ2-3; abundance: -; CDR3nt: TGTGCCAGTAGTTCGTGGAGCGGGATCCGCAGTACGCAGTATTTT; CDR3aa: CASSSWSGIRSTQYF
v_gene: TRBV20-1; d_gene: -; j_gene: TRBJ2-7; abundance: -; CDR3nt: TGCAGTGCTAGTTCTAGCGCGTACGAGCAGTACTTC; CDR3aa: CSASSSAYEQYF
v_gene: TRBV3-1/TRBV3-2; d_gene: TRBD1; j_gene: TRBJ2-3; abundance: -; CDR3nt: TGTGCCAGCAGCCCCGAGTGCCCGGGACAGGAACCAGATACGCAGTATTTT; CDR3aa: CASSPECPGQEPDTQYF
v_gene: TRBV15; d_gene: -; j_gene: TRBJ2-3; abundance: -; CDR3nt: TGTGCCACCAGCGGAGACAGGTGGGGGCAAGGAGATACGCAGTATTTT; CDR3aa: CATSGDRWGQGDTQYF
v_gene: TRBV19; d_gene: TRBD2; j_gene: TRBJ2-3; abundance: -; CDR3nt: TGTGCCAGTAGTATAGGGAGCTCGGGGGGGGCAACAGATACGCAGTATTTT; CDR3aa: CASSIGSSGGATDTQYF
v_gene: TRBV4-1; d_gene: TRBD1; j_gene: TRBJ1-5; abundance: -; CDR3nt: TGCGCCAGCAGCCAAGATTGGACAGGGGGCTTCGGTGTTGGTCAGCCCCAGCATTTT; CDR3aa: CASSQDWTGGFGVGQPQHF
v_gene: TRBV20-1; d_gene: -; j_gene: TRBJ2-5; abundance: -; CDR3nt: TGCAGTGCTAGTCAGCCCAGGGCACAAACCCAGTACTTC; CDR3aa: CSASQPRAQTQYF
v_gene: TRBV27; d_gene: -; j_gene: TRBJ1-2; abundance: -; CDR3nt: TGTGCCAGCAGGAAGGGGCAGAACTATGGCTACACCTTC; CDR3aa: CASRKGQNYGYTF